The rows below give T cell receptor beta chains drawn from one sample of a study of naive and memory T cell subsets. MiXCR was run by TCRdb on the UMI-ligation and nested PCR reads, yielding one entry per CDR3 protein. The sample records tens of thousands of distinct CDR3 sequences, roughly 20% being singletons. Sequenced material: effector memory CD4+ T cells from blood. These TCRs come from a human donor in good health. Both conserved end residues are part of each CDR3. The D gene is left open where the match is weak. Clone size is given for some rows only: seen once, a few or many times, or a class if the clone is expanded.

D: -; J: TRBJ2-7; V: TRBV2; size: few; CDR3: CAGRPGDPPYEQYF; DNA: TGTGCCGGCCGCCCCGGGGACCCACCCTACGAGCAGTACTTC
D: -; J: TRBJ2-7; V: TRBV7-2; size: -; CDR3: CASSFGSKGYSEQYF; DNA: TGTGCCAGCAGCTTCGGCAGTAAGGGGTACTCCGAGCAGTACTTC
D: -; J: TRBJ2-7; V: TRBV20-1; size: few; CDR3: CSAREWGFTSYEQYF; DNA: TGCAGTGCTAGAGAATGGGGATTCACTAGTTACGAGCAGTACTTC
D: TRBD2; J: TRBJ2-7; V: TRBV2; size: -; CDR3: CASSEAETSGRYEQYF; DNA: TGTGCCAGCAGTGAAGCGGAGACTAGCGGGAGATACGAGCAGTACTTC
D: -; J: TRBJ1-4; V: TRBV14; size: -; CDR3: CASSPAGVTNEKLIF; DNA: TGTGCCAGCAGCCCTGCAGGGGTAACTAATGAAAAACTGATTTTT
D: -; J: TRBJ2-4; V: TRBV20-1; size: many; CDR3: CSARGVIGGQAKNIQYF; DNA: TGCAGTGCTAGAGGGGTGATTGGGGGGCAGGCCAAAAACATTCAGTACTTC
D: -; J: TRBJ2-3; V: TRBV5-1; size: -; CDR3: CASSLGGYTDTQYF; DNA: TGCGCCAGCAGCTTAGGCGGATACACAGATACGCAGTATTTT
D: TRBD2; J: TRBJ2-5; V: TRBV6-1; size: many; CDR3: CASSGGLVQETQYF; DNA: TGTGCCAGCAGCGGAGGACTAGTCCAAGAGACCCAGTACTTC
D: TRBD1; J: TRBJ2-1; V: TRBV11-3; size: many; CDR3: CASSLGQGNYEQFF; DNA: TGTGCCAGCAGCTTGGGACAGGGGAATTATGAGCAGTTCTTC
D: -; J: TRBJ2-1; V: TRBV15; size: -; CDR3: CATSIGPPGNEQFF; DNA: TGTGCCACCAGCATAGGGCCCCCTGGCAATGAGCAGTTCTTC
D: -; J: TRBJ1-1; V: TRBV28; size: -; CDR3: CASSLGHPLGAFF; DNA: TGTGCCAGCAGTTTAGGGCACCCACTTGGAGCTTTCTTT
D: TRBD2; J: TRBJ2-2; V: TRBV5-6; size: -; CDR3: CASSSLGLAGVTNTGELFF; DNA: TGTGCCAGCAGTTCGCTGGGGCTAGCGGGAGTGACGAACACCGGGGAGCTGTTTTTT
D: -; J: TRBJ1-2; V: TRBV7-9; size: medium-sized; CDR3: CASSPKTDQSCTF; DNA: TGTGCCAGCAGCCCTAAGACAGATCAGAGCTGCACCTTC
D: -; J: TRBJ2-3; V: TRBV7-6; size: few; CDR3: CASSLGGASWTDTQYF; DNA: TGTGCCAGCAGCTTAGGGGGGGCCTCCTGGACAGATACGCAGTATTTT
D: -; J: TRBJ2-5; V: TRBV20-1; size: -; CDR3: CSAPRGETQYF; DNA: TGCAGTGCCCCACGCGGGGAGACCCAGTACTTC
D: TRBD2; J: TRBJ2-1; V: TRBV9; size: many; CDR3: CASSPRLAGDEQFF; DNA: TGTGCCAGCAGCCCCCGACTAGCGGGAGATGAGCAGTTCTTC
D: -; J: TRBJ1-5; V: TRBV5-5; size: -; CDR3: CASSPLQGGQPQHF; DNA: TGTGCCAGCAGCCCCCTCCAGGGCGGTCAGCCCCAGCATTTT
D: TRBD2; J: TRBJ2-2; V: TRBV5-1; size: few; CDR3: CASSAAGRLNTGELFF; DNA: TGCGCCAGCAGCGCAGCGGGACGGCTGAACACCGGGGAGCTGTTTTTT
D: TRBD2; J: TRBJ2-7; V: TRBV6-2/TRBV6-3; size: -; CDR3: CASSSMVAGGWAYEQYF; DNA: TGTGCCAGCAGTTCCATGGTCGCGGGAGGATGGGCCTACGAGCAGTACTTC
D: -; J: TRBJ2-1; V: TRBV28; size: few; CDR3: CASSSSGGGGWNEQFF; DNA: TGTGCCAGCAGTTCATCAGGGGGGGGGGGTTGGAATGAGCAGTTCTTC
D: -; J: TRBJ1-6; V: TRBV20-1; size: once; CDR3: CSARDSGGSPLHF; DNA: TGCAGTGCTAGAGATTCGGGGGGTTCACCCCTCCACTTT
D: TRBD2; J: TRBJ2-7; V: TRBV7-9; size: many; CDR3: CASSLGRTSYEQYF; DNA: TGTGCCAGCAGCTTAGGTAGGACTAGCTACGAGCAGTACTTC
D: -; J: TRBJ2-7; V: TRBV30; size: few; CDR3: CAWSVQAGVHYEQYF; DNA: TGTGCCTGGAGTGTACAGGCAGGGGTGCACTACGAGCAGTACTTC